The subject of this entry is one T cell receptor beta chain. Profiled with immunoSEQ multiplex PCR; TCRdb holds only in-frame clones, not every one. Among about 120,000 clones listed, 85% to 90% were seen once. This sample was taken from a study of T cell responses to AZD1222 COVID-19 vaccine. The V end lost 6 bases, the J end lost 11 bases, and 11 bases lay between the germline ends. The CDR3 has 12 residues. Germline V lookup: CDR1 SNHLY, CDR2 FYNNEI. This clonotype was sampled from an adult in good health. The rearrangement joins TRBV2 to TRBJ1-6; D is possibly TRBD1 (5 bases). This specimen consisted of peripheral blood, obtained on day 0 of AZD1222 vaccination. The CDR3 nucleotides read TGTGCCAGCAGAGGGACCGGTACACCCCTCCACTTT. It codes for CASRGTGTPLHF. Complete variable domain (other parts from reference TRBV2 and TRBJ1-6): EPEVTQTPSHQVTQMGQEVILRCVPISNHLYFYWYRQILGQKVEFLVSFYNNEISEKSEIFDDQFSVERPDGSNFTLKIRSTKLEDSAMYFCASRGTGTPLHFGNGTRLTVT.